The 27 T cell receptor beta chains reported below all come from one sample, sequenced in a study of molecular identifiers for immune sequencing clone quantification. TCRdb used MiXCR to reprocess the PCR reads, holding one entry per CDR3 protein. The sample yields 60,000 to 70,000 distinct CDR3 sequences, under 20% seen once. The source material was naive CD8+ T cells from blood, with Jurkat cell RNA spiked in. The sample's subset: FACS-sorted CD8+CD4-CCR7+CD45RA+ naive T cells. The receptors were sampled from a human donor in good health. Some libraries in this study had Jurkat cell RNA spiked in.

This clonotype was observed many times. This chain uses TRBV24-1 with TRBJ2-1; D might be TRBD2 (6 bases). CDR1 KGHDR and CDR2 SFDVKD come from the germline V gene. The CDR3 consists of 17 residues. V dropped 6 bases and J dropped 8 bases, with 25 bases sitting between them. The CDR3 DNA reads TGTGCCACCAGTAGGGGCGGGACCAGCCCCTCTGCCGATGAGCAGTTCTTC. Encoded protein: CATSRGGTSPSADEQFF.

Comments on this clonotype: Germline is not matched at one junction end, which may reflect a read error. This rearrangement joins TRBV12-3 or TRBV12-4 to TRBJ2-7; D is unclear. The CDR3 contains 11 residues. CDR3 nucleotides: TGTGCCGGCAGTTTCTCCCACGAGCAGTACTTC. It codes for CAGSFSHEQYF.

This clonotype appeared a few times. The CDR3 DNA follows: TGTGCCAGCAGCCTCGGGACTAGCTATGATACGCAGTATTTT. Its translation is CASSLGTSYDTQYF. V and J are TRBV3-1 and TRBJ2-3; 9 bases are a match to TRBD2. Germline values: CDR1 LGHDT, CDR2 YNNKEL (reference sequence). The CDR3 totals 14 residues. J lost 6 bases, V lost 4 bases, and 5 bases had no gene match.

This clonotype was detected ten times or more. This sequence joins TRBV16 and TRBJ2-7, with TRBD1 identical over 7 bases. J was trimmed by 4 bases and V by 1 base; bases with no gene match: 4. Per the germline V gene, CDR1 is KGHSY and CDR2 is FQNENV. The CDR3 consists of 14 residues. The CDR3, as DNA: TGTGCCAGCAGCCAATTTGACAGGGTTTACGAGCAGTACTTC. It codes for CASSQFDRVYEQYF.

Concerning this clonotype: This clone may be a read error of a much larger clone one base away. The chain recombines TRBV5-6 with TRBJ2-7; 9 bases line up with TRBD1. The germline CDR1 and CDR2 sequences are SGHDT and YYEEEE. V was pared by 4 bases and J by 6 bases, with 8 bases of the junction left unmatched. The CDR3 covers 14 residues. Here the CDR3 DNA reads TGTGCCAGCAGCCCGGGACAGGGAGACTGCGAGCAGTACTTC. This gives the protein CASSPGQGDCEQYF. Using reference TRBV5-6 and TRBJ2-7 for the parts outside the CDR3, the full variable domain is DAGVTQSPTHLIKTRGQQVTLRCSPKSGHDTVSWYQQALGQGPQFIFQYYEEEERQRGNFPDRFSGHQFPNYSSELNVNALLLGDSALYLCASSPGQGDCEQYFGPGTRLTVT.

This clonotype appeared a few times. The chain combines TRBV20-1 with TRBJ2-1; D may be TRBD2 (6 bases). The length of the CDR3 is 14 residues. V was clipped by 4 bases and J by 6 bases, with 16 bases between them. Germline assignment: CDR1 DFQATT and CDR2 SNEGSKA (reference sequence). The CDR3 DNA reads TGCAGTGCTAACCACCGGGACTTCATCAATGAGCAGTTCTTC. Translation gives CSANHRDFINEQFF.

This clonotype was observed a few times. The rearrangement links TRBV27 to TRBJ1-4; D is unclear. Germline loops: CDR1 MNHEY, CDR2 SMNVEV (reference sequence). This CDR3 region has 13 residues. The V end was cut by 6 bases, the J end by 8 bases, with 13 bases between. Written as DNA, the CDR3 is TGTGCCAGCAGCCCACCGGGGAGGGAAAAACTGTTTTTT. It translates to CASSPPGREKLFF.

A word on this clonotype: This may arise from a read error, as a much more abundant clone is one base away. The chain is built from TRBV29-1 and TRBJ1-2; D not resolved. From germline, CDR1 is SQVTM and CDR2 ANQGSEA. The CDR3 runs to 11 residues. Trimming removed 4 bases from V and 11 bases from J, with 14 bases in between. The DNA of the CDR3 is TGCAGCGTTGTTGGCAGCCCCTATTACACCTTC. Translating it yields CSVVGSPYYTF.

This clonotype showed up many times. The chain combines TRBV11-3 with TRBJ2-1, with D perhaps being TRBD1 or TRBD2 (6 bases each). Germline CDR1 reads SGHNT; CDR2 reads YENEEA. The CDR3 totals 13 residues. V lost 5 bases, J lost 6 bases, and 11 bases lay in between. CDR3 sequence (DNA): TGTGCCAGCAGCCCTAGGGGGGCCAATGAGCAGTTCTTC. Translation gives CASSPRGANEQFF. Filled out from reference TRBV11-3 and TRBJ2-1, the complete variable domain reads EAGVVQSPRYKIIEKKQPVAFWCNPISGHNTLYWYLQNLGQGPELLIRYENEEAVDDSQLPKDRFSAERLKGVDSTLKIQPAELGDSAVYLCASSPRGANEQFFGPGTRLTVL.

This clonotype was picked up many times. A clone one base away is much larger, so this may be a read error. V gene TRBV7-8 combines with J gene TRBJ2-3, with D perhaps TRBD2 (5 bases). CDR3 length equals 14 residues. Trimming left V 0 bases short and J 4 bases short, with 8 bases between. Germline assignment: CDR1 SGHVS and CDR2 FQNEAQ. CDR3: CASSLAGAADTQYF. The CDR3 DNA is TGTGCCAGCAGCTTAGCGGGAGCGGCAGATACGCAGTATTTT.

This clonotype has a count of ten or more. The chain recombines TRBV7-9 with TRBJ2-7; the D gene is possibly TRBD1 (6 bases). The germline gives CDR1 SEHNR, CDR2 FQNEAQ (reference sequence). This CDR3 is 12 amino acids long. Trimming took off 10 bases at V and 1 base at J, with 11 bases between the two ends. CDR3 loop: CATRDRSYEQYF. The CDR3, as DNA: TGTGCCACCCGCGACAGGTCCTACGAGCAGTACTTC.

This clonotype was seen repeatedly, ten times or more. The V and J genes are TRBV2 and TRBJ2-1; TRBD2 aligns across 9 bases. CDR3 length: 15 residues. V shed 6 bases, J shed 7 bases, and the junction held 10 bases outside the gene matches. The germline gives CDR1 SNHLY, CDR2 FYNNEI. CDR3 residues: CASSERWLAGNEQFF. The DNA for the CDR3 is TGTGCCAGCAGCGAGAGGTGGCTAGCGGGAAATGAGCAGTTCTTC.

This clonotype was recorded at least ten times. The V and J genes are TRBV29-1 and TRBJ2-3; 12 bases are a match to TRBD1. V shed 1 base and J 5 bases; nucleotides not matched to a gene: 7. The CDR3 runs 16 residues. Germline CDR1 SQVTM, CDR2 ANQGSEA. The CDR3 sequence: CSVEGHRDRGRDTQYF. The CDR3 region has the DNA TGCAGCGTTGAAGGCCACCGGGACAGGGGGCGAGATACGCAGTATTTT.

This clonotype occurred many times. The chain recombines TRBV12-3 or TRBV12-4 with TRBJ2-3, with D possibly TRBD2 on 5 matching bases. The V end was cut by 7 bases, the J end by 5 bases, with 13 bases between. The CDR3 consists of 13 residues. This CDR3 reads CASIPDWGDTQYF. The CDR3, as DNA: TGTGCCAGCATTCCGGACTGGGGAGATACGCAGTATTTT.

There are many counts of this clonotype. The gene calls are TRBV28 and TRBJ2-7, with D maybe TRBD1 (5 bases). In germline, CDR1 is MDHEN, CDR2 SYDVKM. V was shortened by 5 bases and J by 4 bases, with 15 bases between the two germline ends. The CDR3 runs to 14 residues. The CDR3 DNA follows: TGTGCCAGCAGTCCGAGAATTGCAGGGTACGAGCAGTACTTC. Its protein product is CASSPRIAGYEQYF.

This chain uses TRBV16 with TRBJ2-3, with TRBD2 identical over 9 bases. The CDR3 totals 16 residues. Germline V gene lookup returns CDR1 KGHSY and CDR2 FQNENV. Trimming at V came to 4 bases and at J to 6 bases, leaving 11 bases not matched to a gene. The CDR3 DNA is TGTGCCAGCAGCCCTGGGGCGGGACTAGCAGCGGATACGCAGTATTTT. The encoded protein is CASSPGAGLAADTQYF.

The sample holds a few counts of this clonotype. The J gene is TRBJ2-3, the V gene TRBV24-1; D is perhaps TRBD2 (6 bases). Between the trimmed V and J ends, which lost 4 bases and 2 bases, there was a span of 9 bases. CDR3 length: 14 residues. Germline values: CDR1 KGHDR, CDR2 SFDVKD. CDR3 amino acids: CATSEGGLTDTQYF. Written as DNA, the CDR3 is TGTGCCACCAGTGAGGGAGGACTCACAGATACGCAGTATTTT.

This clonotype has at least ten counts. The chain is built from TRBV27 and TRBJ2-1; 7 bases are a match to TRBD1. The CDR3 is 14 residues long. Per the germline V gene, CDR1 is MNHEY and CDR2 is SMNVEV (reference sequence). The J segment lost 4 bases and the V segment lost 3 bases, leaving 3 bases of the junction unmatched. The CDR3 DNA follows: TGTGCCAGCAGTTTGCAGGGGGTATACAATGAGCAGTTCTTC. This sequence encodes CASSLQGVYNEQFF.

This clonotype was counted at least ten times. The chain links TRBV6-5 to TRBJ2-7; tentatively, D is TRBD1 (6 bases). Germline values: CDR1 MNHEY, CDR2 SVGAGI. The germline V and J ends were trimmed by 0 bases and 6 bases, with 9 bases remaining between them. The CDR3 length is 13 residues. For the CDR3, the DNA is TGTGCCAGCAGTTACTCGATAGGGGGCGAGCAGTACTTC. Translated, it gives CASSYSIGGEQYF.

This clonotype showed up many times. This chain joins TRBV12-5 and TRBJ2-1; TRBD2 agrees at 10 bases. The V segment lost 5 bases and the J segment 6 bases; nucleotides outside the gene matches: 7. Germline CDR1 is LGHNT and CDR2 is FRNRAP. CDR3 length: 15 amino acids. CDR3 coding DNA: TGTGCTAGTGGTCTCGCTAGCGGGGGCCGCAATGAGCAGTTCTTC. It specifies CASGLASGGRNEQFF.

In its sample, this clonotype was seen many times. The rearrangement uses TRBV9 and TRBJ2-7, with 8 bases fitting TRBD1. This CDR3 has 15 amino acids. Germline V CDR1 and CDR2: SGDLS, YYNGEE. V was clipped by 3 bases and J by 7 bases; unmatched bases: 12. The CDR3 reads CASSAVQGGSGEQYF. CDR3 nucleotide sequence: TGTGCCAGCAGCGCGGTACAGGGGGGATCGGGAGAGCAGTACTTC.

Of note for this clonotype: The conserved phenylalanine or tryptophan normally closing the CDR3 is absent here, so this likely arose from a read error. V and J are TRBV3-1 and TRBJ2-3; possibly TRBD1 or TRBD2 for D (6 bases each). Germline V gene lookup returns CDR1 LGHDT and CDR2 YNNKEL (reference sequence). CDR3 length equals 17 residues. The CDR3 nucleotides are TGTGCCAGCGGCCAAGATCGGGGGCGGTTAACCACAGATACGCAGTATTGT. Protein sequence: CASGQDRGRLTTDTQYC.

The gene calls are TRBV12-3 or TRBV12-4 and TRBJ1-3; D is uncertain. V lost 3 bases, J lost 0 bases, and 15 bases lay in between. There are 17 residues in the CDR3. This CDR3 reads CASSFPGRLSSGNTIYF. The DNA of the CDR3 is TGTGCCAGCAGTTTTCCGGGCCGCTTAAGCTCTGGAAACACCATATATTTT.

This clonotype has a single count. The junction does not match germline at one end; this may be a read error. The chain combines TRBV28 with TRBJ1-1; D perhaps matches TRBD1 (6 bases). Germline V gene lookup returns CDR1 MDHEN and CDR2 SYDVKM. This CDR3 region has 14 residues. The CDR3 spells CAGGRGAPNTEAFF. As DNA, the CDR3 is TGTGCCGGGGGACGGGGGGCCCCGAACACTGAGGCTTTCTTT.

On this clonotype itself: A clone one base away is much larger, so this may be a read error. This chain uses TRBV11-2 with TRBJ1-1; D is perhaps TRBD1 (6 bases). Germline values: CDR1 SGHAT, CDR2 FQNNGV. CDR3 size: 12 residues. V gave up 11 bases and J gave up 5 bases, with 15 bases separating them. The CDR3 sequence: CAGCSDRTEAFF. CDR3 sequence (DNA): TGTGCCGGCTGTTCCGACAGGACTGAAGCTTTCTTT. The complete variable domain, with remaining parts taken from reference TRBV11-2 and TRBJ1-1, reads EAGVAQSPRYKIIEKRQSVAFWCNPISGHATLYWYQQILGQGPKLLIQFQNNGVVDDSQLPKDRFSAERLKGVDSTLKIQPAKLEDSAVYLCAGCSDRTEAFFGQGTRLTVV.

Concerning this clonotype: In this CDR3 the conserved last residue, phenylalanine or tryptophan, is missing, so a read error is likely. No DNA is shown, since the ends of the CDR3 on it are uncertain; the CDR3 is the one TCRdb lists. The CDR3 sequence: CASSVGLERNYEQHL. This rearrangement joins TRBV9 to TRBJ2-7; the D call of TRBD2 is as the table states it, not checked on the DNA. Germline values: CDR1 SGDLS, CDR2 YYNGEE. The CDR3 is 15 residues long, counting both termini.

This clonotype was recorded at least ten times. The chain has TRBV5-1 and TRBJ1-1; 7 nucleotides align to TRBD1. Germline loops: CDR1 SGHRS, CDR2 YFSETQ. The CDR3 loop spans 15 amino acids. J gave up 4 bases and V 4 bases, and 10 bases lay outside the gene matches. CDR3 sequence: CASSLTGDRTTEAFF. The CDR3 nucleotides read TGCGCCAGCAGCCTAACAGGGGATAGAACCACTGAAGCTTTCTTT.